These T cell receptor beta chains were read from a single sample in a study of T cell responses to AZD1222 COVID-19 vaccine. The assay was immunoSEQ multiplex PCR, and TCRdb's table has in-frame clones only and misses some. The data contain roughly 180,000 clones, about 92% of them singletons. The sequences come from peripheral blood, collected 28 days after the second AZD1222 dose. The source of these receptors is an adult who received the AZD1222 COVID-19 vaccine. CDR3s leave out the opening cysteine and the closing phenylalanine or tryptophan.

cdr3_length: 13; v_call: TRBV19; cdr3_aa: ASSRGRGSYNEQF
cdr3_length: 10; v_call: TRBV29-1; cdr3_aa: SAQGVDYGYT
cdr3_length: 17; v_call: TRBV7-2; cdr3_aa: ASSFYSSGGYSGANVLT
cdr3_length: 11; v_call: TRBV6-4; cdr3_aa: ASSDSAAGELF
cdr3_length: 14; v_call: TRBV10-3; cdr3_aa: AISESRDRDAYEQY
cdr3_length: 14; v_call: TRBV7-6; cdr3_aa: ASSPRTRAGLYGYT
cdr3_length: 10; v_call: TRBV15; cdr3_aa: ATSTRRTEAF
cdr3_length: 13; v_call: TRBV5-6; cdr3_aa: ASSLKTGTQETQY
cdr3_length: 14; v_call: TRBV19; cdr3_aa: ASSGWGAKMYNEQF
cdr3_length: 12; v_call: TRBV6-2/TRBV6-3; cdr3_aa: ASSFQGAFYEQY
cdr3_length: 16; v_call: TRBV5-1; cdr3_aa: ASSLGDRLQLAKNIQY
cdr3_length: 12; v_call: TRBV29-1; cdr3_aa: SVRGGSRGYEQY
cdr3_length: 12; v_call: TRBV5-1; cdr3_aa: ASSPDRGSYGYT
cdr3_length: 13; v_call: TRBV28; cdr3_aa: ASSFNRGHGYGYT
cdr3_length: 13; v_call: TRBV10-3; cdr3_aa: AIILMGAANEKLF
cdr3_length: 13; v_call: TRBV3-1/TRBV3-2; cdr3_aa: ASSPPTGLGDTIY
cdr3_length: 12; v_call: TRBV10-2; cdr3_aa: ASSEFTGAYGYT
cdr3_length: 13; v_call: TRBV28; cdr3_aa: ASRGFGGSGDEQF
cdr3_length: 14; v_call: TRBV5-1; cdr3_aa: ASSPLAGGNTGELF
cdr3_length: 13; v_call: TRBV11-2; cdr3_aa: ASSWSGARNTEAF
cdr3_length: 13; v_call: TRBV2; cdr3_aa: ASSWDRPMNTEAF
cdr3_length: 10; v_call: TRBV7-9; cdr3_aa: ASSPVADTQY
cdr3_length: 11; v_call: TRBV29-1; cdr3_aa: SVHVGSGNTIY
cdr3_length: 15; v_call: TRBV7-3; cdr3_aa: ASSLATGQGFGDTQY
cdr3_length: 12; v_call: TRBV6-5; cdr3_aa: ASSYSHANTEAF
cdr3_length: 11; v_call: TRBV20-1; cdr3_aa: SATDRESDTQY
cdr3_length: 14; v_call: TRBV5-1; cdr3_aa: ASSLRLAGVGDTQY
cdr3_length: 13; v_call: TRBV9; cdr3_aa: ASSVWMDSNEKLF
cdr3_length: 12; v_call: TRBV4-1; cdr3_aa: ASSQTAENYGYT